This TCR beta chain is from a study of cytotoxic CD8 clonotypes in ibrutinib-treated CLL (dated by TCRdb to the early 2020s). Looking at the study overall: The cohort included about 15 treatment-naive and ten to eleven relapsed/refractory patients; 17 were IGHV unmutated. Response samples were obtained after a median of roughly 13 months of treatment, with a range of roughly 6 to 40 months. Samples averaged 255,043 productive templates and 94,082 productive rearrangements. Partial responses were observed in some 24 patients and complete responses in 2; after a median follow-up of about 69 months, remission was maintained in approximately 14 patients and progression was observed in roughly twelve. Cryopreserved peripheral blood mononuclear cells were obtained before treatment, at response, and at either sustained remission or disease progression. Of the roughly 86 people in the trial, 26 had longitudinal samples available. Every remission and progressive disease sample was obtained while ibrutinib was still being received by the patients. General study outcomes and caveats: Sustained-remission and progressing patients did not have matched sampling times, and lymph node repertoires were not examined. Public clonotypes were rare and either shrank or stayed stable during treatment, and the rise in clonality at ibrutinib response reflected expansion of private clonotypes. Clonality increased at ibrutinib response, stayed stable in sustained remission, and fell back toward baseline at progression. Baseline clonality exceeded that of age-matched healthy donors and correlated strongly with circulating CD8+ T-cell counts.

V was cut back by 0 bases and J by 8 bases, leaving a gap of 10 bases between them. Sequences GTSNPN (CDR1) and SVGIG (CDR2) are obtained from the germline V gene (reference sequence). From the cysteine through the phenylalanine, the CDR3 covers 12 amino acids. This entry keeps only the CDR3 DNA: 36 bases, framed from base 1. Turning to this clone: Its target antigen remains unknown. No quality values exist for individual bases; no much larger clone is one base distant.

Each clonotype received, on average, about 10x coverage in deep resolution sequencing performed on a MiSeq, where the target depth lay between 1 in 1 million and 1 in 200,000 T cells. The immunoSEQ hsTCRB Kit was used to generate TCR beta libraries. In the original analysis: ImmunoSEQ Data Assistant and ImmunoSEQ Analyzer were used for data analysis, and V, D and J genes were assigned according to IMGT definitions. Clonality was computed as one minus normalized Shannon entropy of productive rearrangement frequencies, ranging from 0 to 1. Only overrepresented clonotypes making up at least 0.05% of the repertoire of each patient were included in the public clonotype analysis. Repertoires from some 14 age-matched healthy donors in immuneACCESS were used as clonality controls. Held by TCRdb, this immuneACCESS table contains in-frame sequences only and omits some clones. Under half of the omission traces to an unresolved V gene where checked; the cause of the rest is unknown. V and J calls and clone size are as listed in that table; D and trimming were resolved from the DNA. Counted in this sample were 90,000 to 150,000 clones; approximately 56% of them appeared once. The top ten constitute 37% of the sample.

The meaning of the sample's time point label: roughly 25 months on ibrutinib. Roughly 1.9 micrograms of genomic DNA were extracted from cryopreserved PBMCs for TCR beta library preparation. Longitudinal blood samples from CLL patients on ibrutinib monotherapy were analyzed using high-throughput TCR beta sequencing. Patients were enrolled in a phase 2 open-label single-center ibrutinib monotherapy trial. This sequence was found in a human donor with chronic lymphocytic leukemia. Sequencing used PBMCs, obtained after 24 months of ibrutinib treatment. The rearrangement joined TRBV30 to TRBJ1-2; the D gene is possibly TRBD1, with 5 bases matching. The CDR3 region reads CAWSVGVGGYTF. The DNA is TGTGCCTGGAGTGTAGGGGTTGGCGGCTACACCTTC.